Listed here are 25 T cell receptor beta chains from one sample, sequenced in a study of cytomegalovirus exposure and HLA in healthy donors. Both 60 Vbeta primers and 13 Jbeta primers went into the PCR. The data were produced by immunoSEQ multiplex PCR, yet TCRdb's version contains in-frame clones alone and is incomplete. The sample records 150,000 to 200,000 clones, 70% to 80% being singletons. Sequencing was carried out using PBMCs. The receptors were gathered from a woman aged 40 to 55 in good health and CMV-seronegative.

The chain employs TRBV28 and TRBJ2-5; 8 nucleotides line up with TRBD2. Germline CDR1 is MDHEN and CDR2 is SYDVKM. This CDR3 contains 15 residues. V shed 4 bases and J 4 bases; nucleotides not matched to a gene: 8. DNA for the CDR3: TGTGCCAGCAGTTCCCCAGCGGGAGAAGGAGAGACCCAGTACTTC. Its protein is CASSSPAGEGETQYF.

This CDR3 is CASSSTGGSRDTQYF. The CDR3 coding sequence is TGTGCCAGTAGTTCGACAGGGGGCTCACGAGATACGCAGTATTTT. The rearrangement joins TRBV6-4 to TRBJ2-3, with 10 bases identical to TRBD1. Looked up from germline, CDR1 is MRHNA and CDR2 is SNTAGT. This CDR3 comprises 15 residues. The junction had 11 bases not matched to a gene; V was cut back by 9 bases and J by 5 bases.

J is TRBJ2-1 and V is TRBV7-9, with D unresolved. CDR1 is SEHNR and CDR2 is FQNEAQ in the germline V gene (reference sequence). The CDR3 has 12 residues. Trimming left V 3 bases short and J 8 bases short, with 8 bases between. Here the CDR3 DNA reads TGTGCCAGCAGCTTCTATAACGATGAGCAGTTCTTC. The encoded protein is CASSFYNDEQFF.

This clone was observed a few times. The gene calls are TRBV12-5 and TRBJ2-3, with D possibly TRBD1 on 6 matching bases. The length of the CDR3 is 12 residues. V was cut by 4 bases and J by 4 bases, with 6 bases left in between. Germline lookup yields CDR1 LGHNT and CDR2 FRNRAP. Written as DNA, the CDR3 is TGTGCTAGTGGTTCAGGGGCAGATACGCAGTATTTT. The encoded protein is CASGSGADTQYF.

V and J are TRBV28 and TRBJ2-1; a possible D gene is TRBD2 (6 bases). The CDR3 contains 19 residues. Between the trimmed V and J ends, which lost 2 bases and 0 bases, there was a span of 20 bases. From germline, CDR1 is MDHEN and CDR2 SYDVKM. The CDR3 is CASSLTEREFLSSYNEQFF. CDR3 DNA: TGTGCCAGCAGTTTAACGGAACGGGAGTTCCTTAGCTCCTACAATGAGCAGTTCTTC. The whole variable domain, filled in from reference TRBV28 and TRBJ2-1, reads DVKVTQSSRYLVKRTGEKVFLECVQDMDHENMFWYRQDPGLGLRLIYFSYDVKMKEKGDIPEGYSVSREKKERFSLILESASTNQTSMYLCASSLTEREFLSSYNEQFFGPGTRLTVL.

V usage is TRBV2 and J usage is TRBJ2-7; TRBD2 aligns across 8 bases. CDR1 and CDR2 from the germline V gene are SNHLY and FYNNEI. V gave up 5 bases and J gave up 5 bases; unmatched junction bases: 14. The CDR3 covers 16 residues. The CDR3, as DNA: TGTGCCAGCAGTAAAAACCCCGGGACTAGACCCGACGAGCAGTACTTC. Protein product: CASSKNPGTRPDEQYF.

V is TRBV6-6 and J is TRBJ2-2; D not certain. V was shortened by 7 bases and J by 0 bases, with 12 bases between the two germline ends. Germline V CDR1 and CDR2: MNHNY, SVGAGI (reference sequence). The CDR3 totals 15 residues. The DNA for the CDR3 is TGTGCCAGCACTCCGGCGGCCGCGAACACCGGGGAGCTGTTTTTT. This gives the protein CASTPAAANTGELFF.

This clone was counted between two and nine times. The V call is TRBV2, the J call TRBJ1-1, with a possible D match to TRBD1 (5 bases). CDR1 SNHLY and CDR2 FYNNEI come from the germline V gene. The CDR3 covers 12 residues. Trimming cost V 8 bases and J 5 bases, with 12 bases left between them. CDR3 in amino acids: CASGEGRTEAFF. The CDR3 region has the DNA TGTGCCAGCGGGGAGGGGAGGACTGAAGCTTTCTTT. The variable domain in full, with the rest retrieved from reference TRBV2 and TRBJ1-1, is EPEVTQTPSHQVTQMGQEVILRCVPISNHLYFYWYRQILGQKVEFLVSFYNNEISEKSEIFDDQFSVERPDGSNFTLKIRSTKLEDSAMYFCASGEGRTEAFFGQGTRLTVV.

V gene TRBV28 combines with J gene TRBJ2-3, with 9 bases identical to TRBD1. The CDR3 runs 17 residues. The germline V gene has CDR1 MDHEN and CDR2 SYDVKM. V lost 3 bases and J lost 6; bases outside the gene matches: 13. CDR3 region: CASSLVSGTGSWDTQYF. The CDR3 bases are TGTGCCAGCAGTTTGGTCTCGGGGACAGGGTCCTGGGATACGCAGTATTTT.

V and J are TRBV5-6 and TRBJ1-5; no firm D call. The germline V gene encodes CDR1 SGHDT and CDR2 YYEEEE. This CDR3 spans 15 amino acids. V gave up 2 bases and J gave up 3 bases, with 12 bases separating them. The CDR3 DNA reads as TGTGCCAGCAGCTTTGGAGGGAGTACCAATCAGCCCCAGCATTTT. Residues: CASSFGGSTNQPQHF.

CDR3 in DNA: TGTGCCAGTAGTCCCGACAGTGTCCCGTACGAGCAGTACTTC. It translates to CASSPDSVPYEQYF. The J gene is TRBJ2-7, the V gene TRBV19; the D gene is possibly TRBD1 (5 bases). Per the germline V gene, CDR1 is LNHDA and CDR2 is SQIVND (reference sequence). The length of the CDR3 is 14 residues. V gave up 5 bases and J gave up 4 bases, with 15 bases separating them. Full variable domain (rest looked up from reference TRBV19 and TRBJ2-7): DGGITQSPKYLFRKEGQNVTLSCEQNLNHDAMYWYRQDPGQGLRLIYYSQIVNDFQKGDIAEGYSVSREKKESFPLTVTSAQKNPTAFYLCASSPDSVPYEQYFGPGTRLTVT.

The chain links TRBV9 to TRBJ2-1, with 7 bases that match TRBD2. V was clipped by 0 bases and J by 5 bases; unmatched bases: 11. Germline CDR1 reads SGDLS; CDR2 reads YYNGEE. The CDR3 spans 17 residues. Here the CDR3 reads CASSVELSGIPHNEQFF. CDR3 in DNA: TGTGCCAGCAGCGTAGAGTTGAGCGGGATACCCCACAATGAGCAGTTCTTC.

The V and J genes are TRBV5-1 and TRBJ2-5, with 8 bases that match TRBD2. Germline-derived CDR1 and CDR2 are SGHRS and YFSETQ. The CDR3 spans 15 residues. V trimming: 3 bases; J trimming: 3 bases; junction bases outside the gene matches: 7. The CDR3 protein is CASSSRTSWEETQYF. In nucleotides, the CDR3 is TGCGCCAGCAGCTCTAGGACTAGCTGGGAAGAGACCCAGTACTTC.

The chain links TRBV5-1 to TRBJ2-5; 11 bases line up with TRBD1. Germline V gene sequence: CDR1 SGHRS, CDR2 YFSETQ. J lost 4 bases, V lost 6 bases, and 5 bases had no gene match. CDR3 size: 14 residues. The CDR3 sequence: CASIPGQGGETQYF. The CDR3 DNA follows: TGCGCCAGCATTCCGGGACAGGGGGGAGAGACCCAGTACTTC.

This chain connects TRBV6-5 to TRBJ2-5; tentative D call: TRBD2 (6 bases). Germline V gene sequence: CDR1 MNHEY, CDR2 SVGAGI. Trimming cost V 6 bases and J 11 bases, with 19 bases left between them. This CDR3 region has 13 residues. The DNA of the CDR3 is TGTGCCAGCAGGCTCGGGAGTGGCTATGAGCAGTACTTC. This codes for CASRLGSGYEQYF.

This clone was recorded only once. This chain uses TRBV10-3 with TRBJ1-4, with TRBD1 as a possible D gene (5 bases). The germline V gene has CDR1 ENHRY and CDR2 SYGVKD. V gave up 3 bases and J gave up 6 bases, with 11 bases separating them. The CDR3 is 14 amino acids. CDR3 DNA: TGTGCCATCAGTGATGGGGCAGCCTATGAAAAACTGTTTTTT. Translation gives CAISDGAAYEKLFF.

This clone was counted a few times. This chain links TRBV5-1 with TRBJ2-7, with D possibly matching TRBD2 (6 bases). Per the germline V gene, CDR1 is SGHRS and CDR2 is YFSETQ. This CDR3 region has 14 residues. V lost 4 bases and J 0 bases, leaving 11 bases between the germline ends. This chain's CDR3 is CASSPFGSSYEQYF. The CDR3 nucleotides read TGCGCCAGCAGCCCCTTCGGGAGCTCCTACGAGCAGTACTTC.

The chain carries TRBV2 and TRBJ2-7; the D gene is possibly TRBD2 (5 bases). The CDR3 has 12 residues. Trimming pared 6 bases from V and 4 bases from J, leaving 10 bases between. Germline lookup yields CDR1 SNHLY and CDR2 FYNNEI. The CDR3 loop is CASSGPGYEQYF. CDR3 nucleotides: TGTGCCAGCAGCGGCCCGGGGTACGAGCAGTACTTC.

The sample holds a few counts of this clone. V is TRBV7-9 and J is TRBJ1-1; D remains unclear. This CDR3 contains 13 residues. Trimming removed 4 bases at V and 2 bases at J, with 8 bases between. Germline V lookup: CDR1 SEHNR, CDR2 FQNEAQ (reference sequence). CDR3 sequence (DNA): TGTGCCAGCAGCTCTGGGAGTAACACTGAAGCTTTCTTT. This codes for CASSSGSNTEAFF.

This chain joins TRBV30 and TRBJ1-5; D gene ambiguous. Germline V lookup: CDR1 GTSNPN, CDR2 SVGIG (reference sequence). CDR3 length: 15 amino acids. Trimming shortened V by 1 base and J by 2 bases, and 12 bases separated the two germline ends. The CDR3 nucleotides are TGTGCCTGGAGTGGTTCCGGGGTCGGCAATCAGCCCCAGCATTTT. This gives the protein CAWSGSGVGNQPQHF.

This clone was counted a few times. In the same sample, other DNA sequences code for this CDR3. The chain uses TRBV30 and TRBJ1-4; 9 bases fit TRBD1. CDR3 length: 12 amino acids. V lost 5 bases to trimming and J lost 5 bases; unmatched junction nucleotides: 0. Germline assignment: CDR1 GTSNPN and CDR2 SVGIG (reference sequence). CDR3 nucleotides: TGTGCCTGGGGGACAGGGAATGAAAAACTGTTTTTT. It specifies CAWGTGNEKLFF.

The chain has TRBV15 and TRBJ2-1; 9 positions match TRBD2. This CDR3 contains 15 residues. Trimming took 10 bases from V and 10 from J; bases not matched to a gene: 17. CDR1 LNHNV and CDR2 YYDKDF come from the germline V gene (reference sequence). The DNA of the CDR3 is TGTGCCAGCTCCATTGGGGGCGGGAGGGCCCGGGAGCAGTTCTTC. Translating gives CASSIGGGRAREQFF.

This rearrangement joins TRBV5-1 to TRBJ1-2, with TRBD1 as a possible D gene (5 bases). The CDR3 is made up of 15 amino acids. Germline CDR1 SGHRS, CDR2 YFSETQ. V lost 3 bases, J lost 6 bases, and 18 bases lay in between. CDR3 residues: CASSWRVGTNDGYTF. CDR3 DNA: TGCGCCAGCAGCTGGAGGGTGGGGACGAACGATGGCTACACCTTC. Together with reference TRBV5-1 and TRBJ1-2, the CDR3 gives the full variable domain: KAGVTQTPRYLIKTRGQQVTLSCSPISGHRSVSWYQQTPGQGLQFLFEYFSETQRNKGNFPGRFSGRQFSNSRSEMNVSTLELGDSALYLCASSWRVGTNDGYTFGSGTRLTVV.

The rearrangement joins TRBV29-1 to TRBJ2-2, with TRBD2 matching 9 bases. This CDR3 is built from 15 residues. Germline V gives CDR1 SQVTM, CDR2 ANQGSEA. Trimming removed 4 bases from V and 5 bases from J; junction bases left unmatched: 8. The CDR3 is CSVAPGLAYTGELFF. CDR3 nucleotides: TGCAGCGTTGCGCCGGGACTAGCTTATACCGGGGAGCTGTTTTTT.

The rearrangement uses TRBV5-1 and TRBJ1-5; the match to TRBD1 covers 9 bases. CDR3 size: 16 residues. CDR1 SGHRS and CDR2 YFSETQ come from the germline V gene. V dropped 1 base and J dropped 1; count of bases not matched to a gene: 3. The DNA for the CDR3 is TGCGCCAGCAGCTTGTTCGGGACAGGGAGCAATCAGCCCCAGCATTTT. This gives the protein CASSLFGTGSNQPQHF.